These 23 T cell receptor beta chains share one sample of origin, sequenced in a study of blood T cell repertoires in COVID-19. Some clones are missing from TCRdb's copy, which holds only in-frame ones; the method was immunoSEQ multiplex PCR. The sample shows around 180,000 clones, about 80% of them seen only once. Sequences were obtained from PBMCs or T cells enriched from blood (not recorded which). These TCRs come from a man in his fifties who had recovered from COVID-19.

The genes are TRBV9 and TRBJ1-2; unclear D gene. CDR1 and CDR2 (germline): SGDLS, YYNGEE. V was cut by 0 bases and J by 5 bases, with 20 bases left in between. The CDR3 consists of 17 residues. The DNA for the CDR3 is TGTGCCAGCAGCGTAGGGGATCCGGGAAAAGGGCGGTATGGCTACACCTTC. Translated: CASSVGDPGKGRYGYTF.

The rearrangement links TRBV5-6 to TRBJ1-6; D is perhaps TRBD1 (5 bases). Germline CDR1 reads SGHDT; CDR2 reads YYEEEE. This CDR3 has 14 amino acids. Between the trimmed V and J ends, which lost 2 bases and 7 bases, there was a span of 10 bases. The CDR3 is CASSFAGGNSPLHF. The CDR3 DNA sequence: TGTGCCAGCAGCTTCGCCGGGGGGAATTCACCCCTCCACTTT.

In regard to this clone: One junction end does not reproduce the germline sequence, and a read error may be involved. This chain links TRBV27 with TRBJ1-5; 7 bases map to TRBD1. The CDR3 covers 12 residues. Germline V CDR1 and CDR2: MNHEY, SMNVEV (reference sequence). The CDR3 sequence is CASSRQGQTQHF. CDR3 nucleotides: TGTGCCAGCAGCCGACAGGGTCAGACCCAGCATTTT.

The V gene is TRBV29-1, the J gene TRBJ1-4, with 12 bases aligning to TRBD1. This CDR3 comprises 16 residues. CDR1 SQVTM and CDR2 ANQGSEA come from the germline V gene. V shed 7 bases, J shed 5 bases, and the junction held 11 bases outside the gene matches. The CDR3 DNA reads as TGCAGCGCTACCGGGACAGGGGGCGCGTCGAATGAAAAACTGTTTTTT. This translates into CSATGTGGASNEKLFF.

This chain connects TRBV25-1 to TRBJ2-2; D might be TRBD2 (7 bases). Trimming pared 3 bases from V and 6 bases from J, leaving 20 bases between. The germline V gene has CDR1 MGHDK and CDR2 SYGVNS. The CDR3 covers 17 residues. As DNA, the CDR3 is TGTGCCAGCAGTGACGGGGGGCGCGATGAGGGTCCCGGGGAGCTGTTTTTT. This codes for CASSDGGRDEGPGELFF.

The rearrangement joins TRBV19 to TRBJ1-2; 8 nucleotides align to TRBD1. V was pared by 5 bases and J by 0 bases, with 5 bases of the junction left unmatched. This CDR3 spans 15 amino acids. Germline CDR1 reads LNHDA; CDR2 reads SQIVND (reference sequence). The CDR3 coding sequence is TGTGCCAGTAGTCGGGGGACAGGTGCTAACTATGGCTACACCTTC. This codes for CASSRGTGANYGYTF.

This chain connects TRBV19 to TRBJ2-2; D is perhaps TRBD1 (6 bases). V lost 3 bases to trimming and J lost 0 bases, with 11 bases between them. This CDR3 is 16 amino acids long. The germline V gene has CDR1 LNHDA and CDR2 SQIVND (reference sequence). Here the CDR3 reads CASSITGPPNTGELFF. CDR3 nucleotides: TGTGCCAGTAGTATCACAGGGCCCCCGAACACCGGGGAGCTGTTTTTT.

The chain couples TRBV7-6 to TRBJ1-6; no reliable D call. The CDR3 is made up of 15 amino acids. V shed 1 base and J shed 10 bases, with 14 bases lying between them. Germline V gives CDR1 SGHVS, CDR2 FNYEAQ. The CDR3 here is CASSLEVRGESPLHF. The CDR3, as DNA: TGTGCCAGCAGCTTAGAGGTCCGGGGAGAGTCACCCCTCCACTTT.

The gene calls are TRBV12-3 or TRBV12-4 and TRBJ1-2; no definite D call. CDR3 length equals 12 residues. The V and J ends lost 6 bases and 6 bases respectively, with 11 bases between them. The CDR3 spells CASRSSEDGYTF. Written as DNA, the CDR3 is TGTGCCAGCAGATCGTCAGAGGATGGCTACACCTTC.

The CDR3 loop is CASSQSTGVIYGYTF. The CDR3 DNA follows: TGTGCCAGCAGCCAGTCAACAGGGGTTATCTATGGCTACACCTTC. The chain has TRBV16 and TRBJ1-2, with TRBD1 matching 7 bases. This CDR3 is 15 amino acids long. Trimming cost V 3 bases and J 4 bases; bases outside gene matches: 8. Germline V CDR1 and CDR2: KGHSY, FQNENV.

The chain is built from TRBV5-1 and TRBJ1-2; no clear D gene. CDR1 and CDR2 (germline): SGHRS, YFSETQ. Trimming removed 4 bases from V and 2 bases from J, with 6 bases in between. The CDR3 is made up of 12 amino acids. The CDR3, as DNA: TGCGCCAGCAGCCTAACCAACTATGGCTACACCTTC. It is translated as CASSLTNYGYTF. Combining the CDR3 with reference TRBV5-1 and TRBJ1-2 gives the whole variable domain KAGVTQTPRYLIKTRGQQVTLSCSPISGHRSVSWYQQTPGQGLQFLFEYFSETQRNKGNFPGRFSGRQFSNSRSEMNVSTLELGDSALYLCASSLTNYGYTFGSGTRLTVV.

The rearrangement joins TRBV7-2 to TRBJ2-1, with 10 positions matching TRBD2. The CDR3 covers 17 residues. Germline V gene sequence: CDR1 SGHTA, CDR2 FQGNSA. J lost 5 bases, V lost 5 bases, and 12 bases had no gene match. The CDR3, as DNA: TGTGCCAGCAGCAAAGGAGCAGGACTAGCGGTTAACAATGAGCAGTTCTTC. This translates into CASSKGAGLAVNNEQFF.

The gene calls are TRBV2 and TRBJ2-2; D perhaps matches TRBD1 (6 bases). Germline CDR1 is SNHLY and CDR2 is FYNNEI. V gave up 6 bases and J gave up 4 bases, with 15 bases separating them. The CDR3 sequence is 15 residues long. The CDR3 bases are TGTGCCAGCAGAACGACCGCAGGGGCCACCGGGGAGCTGTTTTTT. It encodes CASRTTAGATGELFF.

The chain recombines TRBV5-5 with TRBJ1-2; D is uncertain. The germline V gene encodes CDR1 SGHKS and CDR2 YYEKEE (reference sequence). CDR3 length: 15 residues. V lost 0 bases and J lost 3, with 12 bases in between. In DNA form, the CDR3 reads TGTGCCAGCAGCTTGGGTCCCGAACGGGACTATGGCTACACCTTC. Amino acids: CASSLGPERDYGYTF.

The chain uses TRBV11-2 and TRBJ2-7; D unclear. CDR1 is SGHAT, CDR2 FQNNGV, per germline. Trimming pared 0 bases from V and 0 bases from J, leaving 9 bases between. The CDR3 length is 15 residues. CDR3 nucleotides: TGTGCCAGCAGCTTAGATCTACCGAGCTCCTACGAGCAGTACTTC. It specifies CASSLDLPSSYEQYF.

J is TRBJ1-6 and V is TRBV27; D remains ambiguous. V shed 6 bases and J shed 6 bases, with 15 bases lying between them. The CDR3 runs to 15 residues. The V gene's germline CDR1 is MNHEY and CDR2 SMNVEV (reference sequence). CDR3 DNA sequence: TGTGCCAGCAGAAGCGATCTGAGGTCTAATTCACCCCTCCACTTT. The encoded protein is CASRSDLRSNSPLHF.

The chain carries TRBV5-1 and TRBJ1-2; the D is unclear. Per the germline V gene, CDR1 is SGHRS and CDR2 is YFSETQ. Trimming removed 1 base from V and 8 bases from J, with 9 bases in between. This CDR3 has 12 amino acids. The CDR3 DNA sequence: TGCGCCAGCAGCTTGAATGGAGGGGGCTACACCTTC. Its protein is CASSLNGGGYTF.

The chain links TRBV7-9 to TRBJ1-1; D is undetermined. Germline CDR1 is SEHNR and CDR2 is FQNEAQ (reference sequence). The CDR3 is made up of 12 amino acids. Trimming stripped 4 bases from V and 7 bases from J, with 10 bases between. This CDR3 reads CASSSPGLEAFF. The CDR3 coding sequence is TGTGCCAGCAGCTCCCCTGGACTTGAAGCTTTCTTT. The variable domain in full, completed from reference TRBV7-9 and TRBJ1-1, reads DTGVSQNPRHKITKRGQNVTFRCDPISEHNRLYWYRQTLGQGPEFLTYFQNEAQLEKSRLLSDRFSAERPKGSFSTLEIQRTEQGDSAMYLCASSSPGLEAFFGQGTRLTVV.

This chain links TRBV5-6 with TRBJ2-5, with TRBD1 matching over 8 bases. Trimming took 6 bases from V and 2 from J; bases not matched to a gene: 6. This CDR3 is built from 14 residues. Germline loops: CDR1 SGHDT, CDR2 YYEEEE. CDR3 DNA: TGTGCCAGCAAGAGACAGGGGAGACAAGAGACCCAGTACTTC. Protein: CASKRQGRQETQYF.

V gene TRBV7-2 combines with J gene TRBJ1-2, with 9 bases lining up with TRBD1. The CDR3 is 14 residues long. Per the germline V gene, CDR1 is SGHTA and CDR2 is FQGNSA. With V trimmed by 5 bases and J by 5 bases, 6 bases remained unmatched. CDR3 in DNA: TGTGCCAGCAGCCCAAAGACAGGGGGTTATGGCTACACCTTC. Protein: CASSPKTGGYGYTF.

The J gene is TRBJ1-5, the V gene TRBV5-1, with D maybe TRBD1 (5 bases). The CDR3 runs to 15 residues. The germline V and J ends were trimmed by 4 bases and 0 bases, with 11 bases remaining between them. Germline CDR1 SGHRS, CDR2 YFSETQ. Here the CDR3 DNA reads TGCGCCAGCAGCCCTGGGGCGTATAGCAATCAGCCCCAGCATTTT. It is translated as CASSPGAYSNQPQHF.

The chain is built from TRBV5-1 and TRBJ2-7; 12 nucleotides agree with TRBD2. CDR1 and CDR2 (germline): SGHRS, YFSETQ. This CDR3 comprises 14 residues. V shed 4 bases and J 3 bases; nucleotides not matched to a gene: 2. CDR3 DNA: TGCGCCAGCAGCCTAGCGGGGGGGCACTACGAGCAGTACTTC. It specifies CASSLAGGHYEQYF.

The chain couples TRBV7-2 to TRBJ1-1, with a tentative D call TRBD1 (6 bases). CDR1 and CDR2 from the germline V gene are SGHTA and FQGNSA. V was clipped by 5 bases and J by 1 base, with 14 bases between them. The CDR3 runs to 15 residues. The CDR3 nucleotides read TGTGCCAGCAGCGCATACAGGGCTGCGAACACTGAAGCTTTCTTT. As protein: CASSAYRAANTEAFF.